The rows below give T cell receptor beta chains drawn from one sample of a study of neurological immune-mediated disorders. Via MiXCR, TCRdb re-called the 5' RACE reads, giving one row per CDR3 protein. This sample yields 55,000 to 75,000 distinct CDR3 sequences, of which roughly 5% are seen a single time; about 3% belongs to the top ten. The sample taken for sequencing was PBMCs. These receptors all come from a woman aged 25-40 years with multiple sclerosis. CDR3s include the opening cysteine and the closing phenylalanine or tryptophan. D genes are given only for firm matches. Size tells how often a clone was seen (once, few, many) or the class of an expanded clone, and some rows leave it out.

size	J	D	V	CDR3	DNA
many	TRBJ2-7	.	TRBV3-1	CASSQVDRPYEQYF	TGTGCCAGCAGCCAAGTGGACAGACCCTACGAGCAGTACTTC
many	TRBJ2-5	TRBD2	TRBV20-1	CSAIPISGTAQETQYF	TGCAGTGCCATACCCATTAGCGGGACTGCTCAAGAGACCCAGTACTTC
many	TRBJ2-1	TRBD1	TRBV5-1	CASSLEFGQGYNEQFF	TGCGCCAGCAGCTTGGAATTCGGACAGGGGTACAATGAGCAGTTCTTC
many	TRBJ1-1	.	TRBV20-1	CSARGAAGTEAFF	TGCAGTGCTAGAGGGGCCGCAGGCACTGAAGCTTTCTTT
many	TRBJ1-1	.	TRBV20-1	CSAQRAGRRNTEAFF	TGCAGTGCCCAGAGGGCAGGGAGGAGGAACACTGAAGCTTTCTTT
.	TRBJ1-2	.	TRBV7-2	CASSSDPNYGYTF	TGTGCCAGCAGCTCGGACCCTAACTATGGCTACACCTTC
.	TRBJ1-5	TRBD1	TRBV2	CASSERAGGFNQPQHF	TGTGCCAGCAGTGAGCGGGCAGGGGGTTTCAATCAGCCCCAGCATTTT
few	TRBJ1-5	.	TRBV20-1	CSASSRNSNQPQNF	TGCAGTGCTAGCTCGCGTAATAGCAATCAGCCCCAGAATTTT
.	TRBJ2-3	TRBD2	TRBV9	CASSARLAGVTDTQYF	TGTGCCAGCAGCGCAAGACTAGCGGGGGTCACAGATACGCAGTATTTT
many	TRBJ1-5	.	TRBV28	CASSLSYGGGNQPQHF	TGTGCCAGCAGTTTATCGTACGGCGGGGGCAATCAGCCCCAGCATTTT
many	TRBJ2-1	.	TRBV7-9	CASSLGDRELNEQFF	TGTGCCAGCAGCTTAGGGGACCGGGAACTCAATGAGCAGTTCTTC
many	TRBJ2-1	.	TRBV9	CASSSTGARVEQFF	TGTGCCAGCAGCTCAACGGGGGCGCGGGTCGAGCAGTTCTTC
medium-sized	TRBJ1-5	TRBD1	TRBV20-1	CSAKQGASNQPQHF	TGCAGTGCTAAACAGGGGGCTAGCAATCAGCCCCAGCATTTT
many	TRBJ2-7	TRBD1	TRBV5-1	CASSLGPGQGAREQYF	TGCGCCAGCAGCTTGGGGCCGGGACAGGGGGCGCGGGAGCAGTACTTC
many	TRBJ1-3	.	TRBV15	CATSKNSGNTIYF	TGTGCCACCAGCAAGAACTCTGGAAACACCATATATTTT
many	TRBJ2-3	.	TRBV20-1	CSARGPPGTTDTQYF	TGCAGTGCTAGAGGTCCCCCGGGGACCACAGATACGCAGTATTTT
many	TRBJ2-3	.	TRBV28	CASGRGTDTQYF	TGTGCCAGCGGCCGAGGCACAGATACGCAGTATTTT
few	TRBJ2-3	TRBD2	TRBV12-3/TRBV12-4	CASVTSGGADTQYF	TGTGCCAGCGTCACTAGCGGGGGTGCAGATACGCAGTATTTT
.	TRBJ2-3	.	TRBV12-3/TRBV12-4	CASTPGGGLSDTQYF	TGTGCCAGCACCCCAGGGGGGGGTCTTTCAGATACGCAGTATTTT
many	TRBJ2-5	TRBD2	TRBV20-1	CSASSSGEETQYF	TGCAGTGCTAGTTCTAGCGGGGAGGAGACCCAGTACTTC
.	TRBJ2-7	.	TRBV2	CASSVGQTLYEQYF	TGTGCCAGCAGTGTAGGACAGACCCTTTACGAGCAGTACTTC
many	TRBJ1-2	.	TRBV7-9	CASSLTSDGYYGYTF	TGTGCCAGCAGCCTCACTTCGGACGGATACTATGGCTACACCTTC
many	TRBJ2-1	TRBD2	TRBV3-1	CASSHRGGSDEQFF	TGTGCCAGCAGCCACCGGGGGGGCTCAGATGAGCAGTTCTTC
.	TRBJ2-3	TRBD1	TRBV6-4	CASSEGQGADTQYF	TGTGCCAGCAGTGAGGGACAGGGGGCAGATACGCAGTATTTT
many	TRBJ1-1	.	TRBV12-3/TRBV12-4	CASSAMGGTEAFF	TGTGCCAGCAGTGCCATGGGGGGCACTGAAGCTTTCTTT
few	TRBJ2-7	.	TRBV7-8	CASSSIQGIEQYF	TGTGCCAGCAGCTCCATACAGGGAATCGAGCAGTACTTC
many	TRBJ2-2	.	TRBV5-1	CASSLGDGGELFF	TGCGCCAGCAGCTTAGGGGATGGCGGGGAGCTGTTTTTT
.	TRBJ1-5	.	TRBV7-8	CASNLHSGQPQNF	TGTGCCAGCAACTTACACTCGGGTCAGCCCCAGAATTTT
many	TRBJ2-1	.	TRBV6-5	CASSPDGTTFNEQFF	TGTGCCAGCAGTCCCGACGGGACGACCTTCAATGAGCAGTTCTTC
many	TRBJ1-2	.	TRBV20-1	CSAQPGSGALYGYTF	TGCAGTGCTCAACCGGGGAGCGGGGCCCTATATGGCTACACCTTC
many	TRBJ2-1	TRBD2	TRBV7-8	CASSLPQGTSDNEQFF	TGTGCCAGCAGCTTACCGCAAGGGACTAGCGACAATGAGCAGTTCTTC
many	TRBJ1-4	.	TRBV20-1	CSARDGQQKLFF	TGCAGTGCTAGAGATGGTCAGCAAAAACTGTTTTTT
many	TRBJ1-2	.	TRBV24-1	CATSDTTASGGYTF	TGTGCCACCAGTGATACGACAGCCAGTGGGGGCTACACCTTC
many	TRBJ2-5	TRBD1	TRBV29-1	CSGTQGNQETQYF	TGCAGCGGAACACAGGGGAACCAAGAGACCCAGTACTTC
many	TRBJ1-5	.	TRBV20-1	CSATRGQFNQPQHF	TGCAGTGCTACCAGAGGACAGTTCAATCAGCCCCAGCATTTT
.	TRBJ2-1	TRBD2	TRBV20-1	CSARESSGGYNEQFF	TGCAGTGCTAGAGAGTCTAGCGGGGGTTACAATGAGCAGTTCTTC
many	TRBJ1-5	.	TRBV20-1	CSASSGDQPQHF	TGCAGTGCTAGTAGTGGGGATCAGCCCCAGCATTTT
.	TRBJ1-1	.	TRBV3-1	CASSRGGGGKSTEAFF	TGTGCCAGCAGCCGTGGGGGCGGGGGAAAGAGCACTGAAGCTTTCTTT
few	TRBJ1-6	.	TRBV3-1	CASSRPGRLNSPLNF	TGTGCCAGCAGCCGTCCGGGACGGCTTAATTCACCCCTCAACTTT
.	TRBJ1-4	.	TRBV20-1	CSARDSTGTNEKLFF	TGCAGTGCTAGAGATAGTACAGGGACTAATGAAAAACTGTTTTTT
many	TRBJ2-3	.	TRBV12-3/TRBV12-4	CASSLGQADTQYF	TGTGCCAGCAGTTTGGGTCAAGCAGATACGCAGTATTTT
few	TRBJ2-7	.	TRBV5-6	CASSRPGKWAWEQYF	TGTGCCAGCAGCCGCCCCGGGAAATGGGCGTGGGAGCAGTACTTC
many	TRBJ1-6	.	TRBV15	CATSRDNYNSPLNF	TGTGCCACCAGCAGAGACAACTATAATTCACCCCTCAACTTT
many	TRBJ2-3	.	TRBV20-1	CSAEEGGWPGTDTQYF	TGCAGTGCCGAAGAAGGGGGGTGGCCGGGCACAGATACGCAGTATTTT
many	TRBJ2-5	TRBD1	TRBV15	CATSDKGAGETQYF	TGTGCCACCAGCGACAAGGGGGCTGGAGAGACCCAGTACTTC
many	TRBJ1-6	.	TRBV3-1	CASSQGQIHSPLHF	TGTGCCAGCAGCCAAGGGCAAATACATTCACCCCTCCACTTT
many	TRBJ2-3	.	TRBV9	CASSVDQDTQYF	TGTGCCAGCAGCGTAGATCAAGATACGCAGTATTTT
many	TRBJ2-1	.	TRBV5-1	CASSPPSLQAEQFF	TGCGCCAGCAGCCCGCCCTCCCTCCAGGCTGAGCAGTTCTTC
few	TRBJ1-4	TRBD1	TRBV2	CAIEGATNDEKLFF	TGTGCCATCGAGGGGGCAACGAACGATGAAAAACTGTTTTTT
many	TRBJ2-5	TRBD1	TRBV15	CATSRERRQGGETQYF	TGTGCCACCAGCAGAGAACGCCGACAGGGTGGAGAGACCCAGTACTTC
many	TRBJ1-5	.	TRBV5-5	CASSPSGEAYSNQPQHF	TGTGCCAGCAGCCCCTCAGGGGAGGCATATAGCAATCAGCCCCAGCATTTT
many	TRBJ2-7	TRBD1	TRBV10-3	CATRGQEAYEQYF	TGTGCCACCAGAGGACAGGAGGCGTACGAGCAGTACTTC
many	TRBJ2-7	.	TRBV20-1	CSARWPSSYEQYF	TGCAGTGCTAGATGGCCCAGCTCCTACGAGCAGTACTTC
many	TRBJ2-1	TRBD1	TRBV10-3	CATSRQGDNEQFF	TGTGCCACCTCCCGACAGGGGGACAATGAGCAGTTCTTC
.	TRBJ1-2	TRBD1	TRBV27	CASSLSTTGGGGYTF	TGTGCCAGCAGTTTATCGACTACAGGGGGTGGCGGCTACACCTTC